Listed below are T cell receptor beta chains from one sample, sequenced in a study of T cell changes during pregnancy in multiple sclerosis. The method was immunoSEQ multiplex PCR; TCRdb's version includes in-frame clones alone and lacks a portion of them. The table lists about 80,000 clones, about 90% of them singletons. Material: peripheral blood, obtained before pregnancy. The source of these receptors is a female donor with multiple sclerosis, enrolled in a pregnancy study. CDR3s include the opening cysteine and the closing phenylalanine or tryptophan. A D gene is named only where the DNA matches it firmly. Not every row has a clone size; where given, it reads once, few, many or a size class.

CDR3nt: TGTGCCAGCAGCCTTTCCCGCGGGGCCACCGGGGAGCTGTTTTTT
CDR3aa: CASSLSRGATGELFF
j_gene: TRBJ2-2
v_gene: TRBV7-9
abundance: once
d_gene: NA

CDR3nt: TGTGCCAGCTCACCAAAGACAGGGGGTTCTGAAGCTTTCTTT
CDR3aa: CASSPKTGGSEAFF
j_gene: TRBJ1-1
v_gene: TRBV18
abundance: NA
d_gene: TRBD1

CDR3nt: TGTGCCAGCAGCGTAGGTGGGGGGGTCAATCAGCCCCAGCATTTT
CDR3aa: CASSVGGGVNQPQHF
j_gene: TRBJ1-5
v_gene: TRBV9
abundance: NA
d_gene: NA

CDR3nt: TGTGCCAGCAGTTACTCGACTGGGTATGAGCAGTTCTTC
CDR3aa: CASSYSTGYEQFF
j_gene: TRBJ2-1
v_gene: TRBV6-5
abundance: NA
d_gene: NA

CDR3nt: TGTGCCAGCAGCTCGGAGGGTTTGGGGGATACGCAGTATTTT
CDR3aa: CASSSEGLGDTQYF
j_gene: TRBJ2-3
v_gene: TRBV7-3
abundance: NA
d_gene: NA

CDR3nt: TGTGCCAGCAGCGGTGGGGGCGGAGCCTACGAGCAGTACTTC
CDR3aa: CASSGGGGAYEQYF
j_gene: TRBJ2-7
v_gene: TRBV11-2
abundance: NA
d_gene: NA

CDR3nt: TGTGCTAGCAGCCCAGGACTAGCCCAAGAGACCCAGTACTTC
CDR3aa: CASSPGLAQETQYF
j_gene: TRBJ2-5
v_gene: TRBV7-7
abundance: NA
d_gene: TRBD2

CDR3nt: TGTGCCACAGAGGGAGACACTGAAGCTTTCTTT
CDR3aa: CATEGDTEAFF
j_gene: TRBJ1-1
v_gene: TRBV6-5
abundance: few
d_gene: NA

CDR3nt: TGTGCCAGCAGCTTAGGGCCCCTGGTGGCACCGGGCGGGGAGCTGTTTTTT
CDR3aa: CASSLGPLVAPGGELFF
j_gene: TRBJ2-2
v_gene: TRBV11-3
abundance: NA
d_gene: NA

CDR3nt: TGCGCCAGCAGCCCCGAGGTGGCGGGGGGGCCCCCAGATACGCAGTATTTT
CDR3aa: CASSPEVAGGPPDTQYF
j_gene: TRBJ2-3
v_gene: TRBV5-1
abundance: NA
d_gene: TRBD2

CDR3nt: TGTGCCAGCAGCTCACGGGGGGGTAGCACAGATACGCAGTATTTT
CDR3aa: CASSSRGGSTDTQYF
j_gene: TRBJ2-3
v_gene: TRBV13
abundance: NA
d_gene: TRBD2

CDR3nt: TGTGCCAGCAGCCGGGGGGCGGGCGAGACCCAGTACTTC
CDR3aa: CASSRGAGETQYF
j_gene: TRBJ2-5
v_gene: TRBV11-3
abundance: NA
d_gene: NA

CDR3nt: TGTGCCAGCAGCTATGCAGGGGGCTACGAGCAGTACTTC
CDR3aa: CASSYAGGYEQYF
j_gene: TRBJ2-7
v_gene: TRBV7-9
abundance: NA
d_gene: TRBD1

CDR3nt: TGTGCCAGCAGCTCGGGAGCGGGGGGTCAAGAGACCCAGTACTTC
CDR3aa: CASSSGAGGQETQYF
j_gene: TRBJ2-5
v_gene: TRBV11-3
abundance: NA
d_gene: TRBD2

CDR3nt: TGTGCCAGCAGCCTCGACATATCATCCTACGAGCAGTACTTC
CDR3aa: CASSLDISSYEQYF
j_gene: TRBJ2-7
v_gene: TRBV5-4
abundance: NA
d_gene: NA

CDR3nt: TGTGCCAGCAGGGACACCCTTAACTATGGCTACACCTTC
CDR3aa: CASRDTLNYGYTF
j_gene: TRBJ1-2
v_gene: TRBV2
abundance: few
d_gene: NA

CDR3nt: TGTGCCAGCAGCTTAGAGGGTAGTCCGAACACTGAAGCTTTCTTT
CDR3aa: CASSLEGSPNTEAFF
j_gene: TRBJ1-1
v_gene: TRBV7-3
abundance: NA
d_gene: NA

CDR3nt: TGTGCCAGCAGCCAATCCGGGACAGACTCCTACGAGCAGTACTTC
CDR3aa: CASSQSGTDSYEQYF
j_gene: TRBJ2-7
v_gene: TRBV7-8
abundance: NA
d_gene: TRBD1

CDR3nt: TGTGCCACCGGACAGGGCGATGAGCAGTTCTTC
CDR3aa: CATGQGDEQFF
j_gene: TRBJ2-1
v_gene: TRBV15
abundance: few
d_gene: TRBD1

CDR3nt: TGTGCCAGCTCACTACAGGGACCGCTAACATCCAAAAACATTCAGTACTTC
CDR3aa: CASSLQGPLTSKNIQYF
j_gene: TRBJ2-4
v_gene: TRBV18
abundance: NA
d_gene: NA

CDR3nt: TGCGCCAGCAGCTGGACACAGGAGGGCGGCGAGCAGTACTTC
CDR3aa: CASSWTQEGGEQYF
j_gene: TRBJ2-7
v_gene: TRBV5-1
abundance: NA
d_gene: NA

CDR3nt: TGTGCCAGCAGTTACATGCGGCAGCCCACTGAAGCTTTCTTT
CDR3aa: CASSYMRQPTEAFF
j_gene: TRBJ1-1
v_gene: TRBV6-5
abundance: NA
d_gene: NA

CDR3nt: TGTGCCAGCAGCGTAGTTAGCGGGGGGGGCACAGATACGCAGTATTTT
CDR3aa: CASSVVSGGGTDTQYF
j_gene: TRBJ2-3
v_gene: TRBV9
abundance: NA
d_gene: TRBD2

CDR3nt: TGTGCCAGTACCCGGACAGGGGAGCTGGGCTACACCTTC
CDR3aa: CASTRTGELGYTF
j_gene: TRBJ1-2
v_gene: TRBV19
abundance: NA
d_gene: TRBD1

CDR3nt: TGCGCCAGCAGCTTGACGCGGGTGAAACAAGAGACCCAGTACTTC
CDR3aa: CASSLTRVKQETQYF
j_gene: TRBJ2-5
v_gene: TRBV5-1
abundance: NA
d_gene: NA

CDR3nt: TGTGCCAGCAGCTTTGCAGGGGACTATGGCTACACCTTC
CDR3aa: CASSFAGDYGYTF
j_gene: TRBJ1-2
v_gene: TRBV11-2
abundance: NA
d_gene: NA

CDR3nt: TGTGCCAGCGCCGACTCACCTGGCAGGGGTGCCTATAATTCACCCCTCCACTTT
CDR3aa: CASADSPGRGAYNSPLHF
j_gene: TRBJ1-6
v_gene: TRBV5-4
abundance: NA
d_gene: NA

CDR3nt: TGTGCCATCAAGGGACAGATTAGCACAGATACGCAGTATTTT
CDR3aa: CAIKGQISTDTQYF
j_gene: TRBJ2-3
v_gene: TRBV10-3
abundance: NA
d_gene: TRBD1

CDR3nt: TGTGCCAGCAGCCCGGGACAGATCGTAGCTTTCTTT
CDR3aa: CASSPGQIVAFF
j_gene: TRBJ1-1
v_gene: TRBV11-2
abundance: NA
d_gene: TRBD1

CDR3nt: TGTGCCAGCAGCGTAGGGAGCGGGGCCGCCTACGAGCAGTACTTC
CDR3aa: CASSVGSGAAYEQYF
j_gene: TRBJ2-7
v_gene: TRBV9
abundance: NA
d_gene: TRBD2

CDR3nt: TGCGCCAGCAGCCAACAGGGCGACCGGTCGAATGAAAAACTGTTTTTT
CDR3aa: CASSQQGDRSNEKLFF
j_gene: TRBJ1-4
v_gene: TRBV4-1
abundance: NA
d_gene: NA

CDR3nt: TGTGCCAGCAGCCTGCGGAATGAAAAACTGTTTTTT
CDR3aa: CASSLRNEKLFF
j_gene: TRBJ1-4
v_gene: TRBV4-2
abundance: NA
d_gene: NA

CDR3nt: TGTGCCAGCAGTGAACGCGCGGGGGGGCCCCATGAGCAGTTCTTC
CDR3aa: CASSERAGGPHEQFF
j_gene: TRBJ2-1
v_gene: TRBV6-1
abundance: NA
d_gene: TRBD2

CDR3nt: TGTGCCAGCACCAGCACAGGGGGCAGGGATGAAAAACTGTTTTTT
CDR3aa: CASTSTGGRDEKLFF
j_gene: TRBJ1-4
v_gene: TRBV9
abundance: NA
d_gene: TRBD1

CDR3nt: TGTGCCAGCAGTGAAGGACAGGTATACTACGAGCAGTACTTC
CDR3aa: CASSEGQVYYEQYF
j_gene: TRBJ2-7
v_gene: TRBV6-1
abundance: NA
d_gene: NA

CDR3nt: TGTGCCTGGAGTGGGCTTACTGAAGCTTTCTTT
CDR3aa: CAWSGLTEAFF
j_gene: TRBJ1-1
v_gene: TRBV30
abundance: NA
d_gene: NA

CDR3nt: TGTGCCAGCAGCGCGTCGGTGGCTGCCCCCCGGCGGGGCACCGGGGAGCTGTTTTTT
CDR3aa: CASSASVAAPRRGTGELFF
j_gene: TRBJ2-2
v_gene: TRBV9
abundance: NA
d_gene: NA

CDR3nt: TGTGCCAGCAGATCCAGGGGACCCTACAATGAGCAGTTCTTC
CDR3aa: CASRSRGPYNEQFF
j_gene: TRBJ2-1
v_gene: TRBV6-1
abundance: NA
d_gene: NA

CDR3nt: TGCAGCGTACCTAGCGGGGGGTACCAAGAGACCCAGTACTTC
CDR3aa: CSVPSGGYQETQYF
j_gene: TRBJ2-5
v_gene: TRBV29-1
abundance: NA
d_gene: TRBD2

CDR3nt: TGCGCCAGCAGCCTGGAAGGACTAGCGGGACTAGATACGCAGTATTTT
CDR3aa: CASSLEGLAGLDTQYF
j_gene: TRBJ2-3
v_gene: TRBV5-1
abundance: NA
d_gene: TRBD2

CDR3nt: TGTGCCAGCAGTTCCTACAGGGTCTCCTACGAGCAGTACTTC
CDR3aa: CASSSYRVSYEQYF
j_gene: TRBJ2-7
v_gene: TRBV27
abundance: NA
d_gene: NA

CDR3nt: TGTGCCATCAGGCCGGGACAGGGTTCTGAGACTAATGAAAAACTGTTTTTT
CDR3aa: CAIRPGQGSETNEKLFF
j_gene: TRBJ1-4
v_gene: TRBV10-3
abundance: NA
d_gene: TRBD1